This T cell receptor beta chain was identified during a study of blood T cells in healthy people across ages (dated by TCRdb to between 2014 and 2017). Study-wide context: In model experiments, template switching captured roughly one uniquely barcoded TCR beta cDNA molecule for every two T cells. Using deep sequencing normalized with unique cDNA molecular identifiers, the study measured how TCR beta repertoire diversity changes with age. The donors were divided into four age groups: young (average about 16 years), middle-aged (roughly 40), aged (roughly 66) and long-lived (around 80). To avoid experimental bias, donors of different ages were distributed randomly across sequencing lanes. Using the same blood draw, the study looked at two additional independent replicas of 1 million unique cDNA reads for two donors, one aged 18 to 30 and the other aged 80 or older.

The donors were 40 or so Caucasian individuals from Russia, aged roughly 6 to 100 years, who were systemically healthy. About 10 milliliters of peripheral blood were collected from each donor into EDTA-treated Vacutainer tubes. Ficoll-Paque density-gradient centrifugation was used to isolate PBMCs, with at least 6.5 million per sample. Trizol reagent was used to extract total RNA from PBMCs, with at least 6 micrograms per sample. The percentages of naive CD45RAhigh/CD27high T cells were determined by flow cytometry on a PBMC aliquot from every donor. The CDR3 measures 15 amino acids from cysteine to phenylalanine. The DNA shown is the 45-base CDR3, in frame from base 1. CDR1 is given as DFQATT and CDR2 as SNEGSKA, both from the germline V gene (reference sequence). V gives up 4 bases and J gives up 6 bases, and the segment between their germline ends measures 22 bases. Overall study results and their limits: Compared with the aged group, the long-lived group had more naive CD4+ T cells, fewer expanded clones and increased TCR diversity, a pattern suggesting age selection. There was a strong correlation between observed TCR beta diversity and the percentage of naive T cells measured by flow cytometry. Estimates of total diversity from one million sequenced T cells were regarded as lower bounds and underestimates. Conclusive comparison of naive and antigen-experienced compartments was prevented by the profiling of bulk unsorted PBMCs. Observed TCR beta diversity per million T cells fell roughly linearly with age, and a significant reduction was already apparent by age around 40. The CMV infection status of donors was not known, potentially confounding age-related changes in expanded clonotypes.

This clonotype turned up a few times. This clone's antigen is unknown. No base qualities exist here, and no much larger clone lies one base off it. Preparation of the library involved 5' RACE. Sequencing took place on an Illumina HiSeq 2500. A second PCR of about 7 to 12 cycles was run with a J-beta primer mix and a sample-barcoded 5' primer. A template-switch 5' adaptor carrying 12 random nucleotides introduced a unique molecular identifier onto each TCR beta cDNA molecule. At least 2.5 million CDR3-containing paired-end reads were obtained from each sample. First-strand cDNA synthesis was performed from all RNA using the Mint cDNA synthesis kit, with priming by a TRBC-specific oligonucleotide. All cDNA was treated with uracil-DNA glycosylase and then went through a first 18-cycle PCR with the universal primers M1SS and BC2_uni_R. As for how the authors treated the data: For normalization, 1 million high-quality reads, each with a distinct molecular identifier, were randomly selected from each sample. Instead of being binned into consensus sequences, reads that shared molecular identifiers were thrown out. MiTCR, with a Q25 quality threshold and the strictest error-elimination algorithm, was used for CDR3 identification, clonotype clustering and error correction. A nonparametric unseen species model using Euler transformation provided a lower-bound estimate of total TCR beta diversity. Clones were called with MiXCR by TCRdb after fastp trimmed the public reads at Q25, and only in-frame beta chains were retained. Every entry covers one CDR3 protein and lists the most common genes and DNA from its rows. The V and J calls shown here were made by TCRdb, not taken from the authors' results. In this sample the table shows approximately 800,000 distinct CDR3 sequences, 35% to 40% of which occur a single time. The ten largest make up roughly 13% of the sample.

Sequencing used blood. Rearrangement joined TRBV20-1 to TRBJ2-7, with the identity of the D gene unclear. This receptor was taken from a man younger than 35 in good health. CDR3 sequence: CSAINSIPSVGEQYF. The DNA is TGCAGTGCTATCAACAGTATCCCATCGGTGGGCGAGCAGTACTTC.